This T cell receptor beta chain was profiled in a study of monozygotic twins with inflammatory bowel disease. Study-level points and caveats: Among patients, repertoires may have gained variability from differing immunosuppressive treatments.

As regards this clonotype: Its antigen remains unknown.

The germline CDR1 and CDR2 sequences are SQVTM and ANQGSEA. The CDR3 is 14 amino acids. A template switching step added UMIs, each with a 6-nucleotide sample barcode. TCRdb reprocessed the 5' RACE reads and keeps a single row for each CDR3 protein, giving no DNA. This repertoire includes around 100,000 distinct CDR3 sequences. This chain uses TRBV29-1 with TRBJ2-1; TCRdb's D call of TRBD2 is untestable without DNA. This sequence originates from a human donor with ulcerative colitis or Crohn's disease, or a healthy co-twin of an affected twin (not recorded which). Sequencing used blood. The CDR3 loop is CSVASGSGYNEQFF.